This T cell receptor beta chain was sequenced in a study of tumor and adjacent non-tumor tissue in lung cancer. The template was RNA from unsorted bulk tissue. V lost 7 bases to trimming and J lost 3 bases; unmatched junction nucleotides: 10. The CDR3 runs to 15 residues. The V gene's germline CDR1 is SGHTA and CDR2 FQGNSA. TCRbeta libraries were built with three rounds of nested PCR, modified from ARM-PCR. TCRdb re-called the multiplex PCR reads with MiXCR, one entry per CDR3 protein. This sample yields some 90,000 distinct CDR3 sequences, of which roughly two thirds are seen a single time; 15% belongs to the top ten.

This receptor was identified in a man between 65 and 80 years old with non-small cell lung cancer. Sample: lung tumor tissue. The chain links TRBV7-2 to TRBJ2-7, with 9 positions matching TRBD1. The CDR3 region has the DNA TGTGCCAGCAATTCGTTCGGGACAGGGATCTACGAGCAGTACTTC. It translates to CASNSFGTGIYEQYF.